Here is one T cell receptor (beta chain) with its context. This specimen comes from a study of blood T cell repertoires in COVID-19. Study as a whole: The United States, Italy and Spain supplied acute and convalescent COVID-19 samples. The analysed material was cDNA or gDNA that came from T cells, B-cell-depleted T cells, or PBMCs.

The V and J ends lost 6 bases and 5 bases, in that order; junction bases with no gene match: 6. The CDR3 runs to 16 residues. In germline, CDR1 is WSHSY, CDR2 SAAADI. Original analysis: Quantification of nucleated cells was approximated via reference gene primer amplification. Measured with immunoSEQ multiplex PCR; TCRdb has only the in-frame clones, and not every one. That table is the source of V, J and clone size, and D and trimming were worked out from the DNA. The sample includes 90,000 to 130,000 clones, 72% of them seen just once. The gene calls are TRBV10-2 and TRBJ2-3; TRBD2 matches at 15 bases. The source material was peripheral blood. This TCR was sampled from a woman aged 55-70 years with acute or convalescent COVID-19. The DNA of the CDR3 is TGCGCCAGCAGCGCCGGACTAGCGGGGGGGTTAGATACGCAGTATTTT. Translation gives CASSAGLAGGLDTQYF.